These 19 T cell receptor beta chains were sequenced from one sample in a study of early T cells in non-severe SARS-CoV-2 infection. A single record per CDR3 protein comes from TCRdb applying MiXCR to the 5' RACE reads. The sample contains approximately 99,000 distinct CDR3 sequences, over 10% of which appear only once. Sequenced material: whole blood. These receptors all come from an adult who was a healthcare worker with PCR-confirmed SARS-CoV-2 infection or an uninfected control (not recorded which).

This clonotype was seen a handful of times. The CDR3 sequence: CASSLSPGQGKSDTQYF. CDR3 bases: TGTGCCAGCAGCTTATCACCGGGACAGGGGAAGTCAGATACGCAGTATTTT. The genes are TRBV5-5 and TRBJ2-3; TRBD1 matches at 10 bases. Germline V gives CDR1 SGHKS, CDR2 YYEKEE (reference sequence). The trim removed 2 bases at V and 4 bases at J, leaving 10 bases unmatched. This CDR3 is built from 17 residues.

This clonotype was picked up one time. An end of the junction does not agree with germline; a read error may underlie this. This sequence joins TRBV20-1 and TRBJ2-7, with D possibly matching TRBD1 (5 bases). Germline-derived CDR1 and CDR2 are DFQATT and SNEGSKA (reference sequence). The CDR3 totals 12 residues. DNA of the CDR3: TGCAGTGCGATGGGCAGGGCTTTCGAGCAGCACTTC. It yields the protein CSAMGRAFEQHF.

This clonotype was counted many times. The rearrangement joins TRBV11-2 to TRBJ2-2; TRBD1 is a possible D gene (6 bases). The germline V gene has CDR1 SGHAT and CDR2 FQNNGV. Trimming shortened V by 7 bases and J by 0 bases, and 9 bases separated the two germline ends. The CDR3 consists of 14 residues. In DNA, the CDR3 is TGTGCCAGCAAAAGACAGGCGAACACCGGGGAGCTGTTTTTT. Translation gives CASKRQANTGELFF.

The chain couples TRBV27 to TRBJ2-1; 14 bases fit TRBD2. Germline CDR1 is MNHEY and CDR2 is SMNVEV (reference sequence). Germline trimming cut 6 bases from V and 0 bases from J; bases unmatched to any gene: 7. There are 18 residues in the CDR3. As DNA, the CDR3 is TGTGCCAGCAGCCGGACTAGCGGGGGGCCCACCTCCTACAATGAGCAGTTCTTC. It encodes CASSRTSGGPTSYNEQFF.

This clonotype came up a few times. V gene TRBV11-2 combines with J gene TRBJ1-1; perhaps TRBD1 as D (5 bases). Trimming shortened V by 1 base and J by 7 bases, and 7 bases separated the two germline ends. Germline V CDR1 and CDR2: SGHAT, FQNNGV. This CDR3 is built from 12 residues. CDR3 DNA: TGTGCCAGCAGCTTAGGGGGCCGTGAAGCTTTCTTT. The encoded protein is CASSLGGREAFF.

This clonotype was seen only a few times. The V gene is TRBV2, the J gene TRBJ1-1, with D perhaps matching TRBD1 (5 bases). The germline V and J ends were trimmed by 9 bases and 0 bases, with 14 bases remaining between them. This CDR3 has 14 residues. Germline CDR1 is SNHLY and CDR2 is FYNNEI. CDR3 loop: CARAGPRMNTEAFF. The CDR3 DNA sequence: TGTGCCAGAGCGGGACCGAGAATGAACACTGAAGCTTTCTTT.

This clonotype was counted at least ten times. V and J are TRBV7-3 and TRBJ2-3, with a weak D call TRBD2 (6 bases). The CDR3 covers 15 residues. V lost 2 bases and J 1 base, leaving 10 bases between the germline ends. Germline CDR1 SGHTA, CDR2 FQGTGA. The CDR3 bases are TGTGCCAGCAGCTTAGACGGGAGCGGCACAGATACGCAGTATTTT. Translating it yields CASSLDGSGTDTQYF.

Many counts were recorded for this clonotype. The V call is TRBV20-1, the J call TRBJ2-4; TRBD2 agrees at 9 bases. The CDR3 length is 14 residues. V was pared by 6 bases and J by 8 bases, with 11 bases of the junction left unmatched. The germline V gene has CDR1 DFQATT and CDR2 SNEGSKA (reference sequence). CDR3 region: CSAPGARGGYIQYF. The CDR3 DNA follows: TGCAGTGCCCCCGGGGCGCGGGGGGGCTACATTCAGTACTTC.

The sample holds a few counts of this clonotype. J is TRBJ2-1 and V is TRBV2; D unresolved. The V gene's germline CDR1 is SNHLY and CDR2 FYNNEI. CDR3 length: 16 residues. Trimming stripped 6 bases from V and 9 bases from J, with 24 bases between. Written as DNA, the CDR3 is TGTGCCAGCAGGGAGATAGACGGACCTGTCTTATCTGAGCAGTTCTTC. Translating gives CASREIDGPVLSEQFF.

With regard to this clonotype: A read error may explain this, as a much larger clone is one base away. This CDR3 is missing its conserved last phenylalanine or tryptophan, likely due to a read error. V and J are TRBV9 and TRBJ2-2; D may be TRBD1 (5 bases). V was shortened by 1 base and J by 0 bases, with 10 bases between the two germline ends. CDR1 is SGDLS and CDR2 is YYNGEE in the germline V gene. This CDR3 has 16 residues. This chain's CDR3 is CASSVNQGANTGELFS. Here the CDR3 DNA reads TGTGCCAGCAGCGTAAACCAGGGCGCGAACACCGGGGAGCTGTTTTCT.

The table lists this clonotype with a few counts. The V and J genes are TRBV11-3 and TRBJ2-3, with D tentatively TRBD2 (6 bases). CDR3 length: 15 amino acids. Germline V gives CDR1 SGHNT, CDR2 YENEEA. The V end lost 5 bases, the J end lost 6 bases, and 18 bases lay between the germline ends. As DNA, the CDR3 is TGTGCCAGCAGCGGAGGAGGGGTTAGGTCGGATACGCAGTATTTT. Amino acid sequence: CASSGGGVRSDTQYF.

This clonotype was picked up a small number of times. V usage is TRBV12-3 or TRBV12-4 and J usage is TRBJ2-7; 8 nucleotides align to TRBD1. The V gene end was trimmed by 2 bases and the J gene end by 4 bases; junction bases not matched to a gene: 4. The CDR3 has 14 residues. The DNA for the CDR3 is TGTGCCAGCAGTTTAAATCAGGGGGCGTACGAGCAGTACTTC. It yields the protein CASSLNQGAYEQYF.

The CDR3 DNA sequence: TGCAGCGTTGGCGGGGAGGGGGACACAGATACGCAGTATTTT. This sequence encodes CSVGGEGDTDTQYF. The chain employs TRBV29-1 and TRBJ2-3, with D possibly being TRBD2 (7 bases). The ends were cut back, 4 bases at V and 2 bases at J, with 13 bases in the middle. The germline V gene encodes CDR1 SQVTM and CDR2 ANQGSEA. This CDR3 comprises 14 residues.

CDR3 sequence (DNA): TGTGCCATCAGCTCTTGGGGAGCCCCAGATACGCAGTATTTT. Its translation: CAISSWGAPDTQYF. The V call is TRBV10-3, the J call TRBJ2-3; possibly TRBD2 for D (5 bases). The V and J ends lost 6 bases and 4 bases respectively, with 14 bases between them. The germline gives CDR1 ENHRY, CDR2 SYGVKD. The CDR3 has 14 amino acids.

Remarks on this clonotype: A much larger clone differs from this one at a single base, so this may be a read error. The chain's CDR3 is CVSTQDADYGYTF. The CDR3 DNA reads TGTGTCAGCACCCAAGATGCGGACTATGGCTACACCTTC. The gene calls are TRBV25-1 and TRBJ1-2; no definite D call. Germline V gene sequence: CDR1 MGHDK, CDR2 SYGVNS. The CDR3 consists of 13 residues.

This clonotype has more than one count but fewer than ten. The rearrangement joins TRBV3-1 to TRBJ1-1; no clear D gene. With 1 base removed from V and 8 bases from J, the gap between germline ends came to 11 bases. Germline V CDR1 and CDR2: LGHDT, YNNKEL (reference sequence). The CDR3 extends over 13 amino acids. Written as DNA, the CDR3 is TGTGCCAGCAGCCAAGTCCCAGCTGCCGAAGCTTTCTTT. The encoded protein is CASSQVPAAEAFF.

The chain links TRBV2 to TRBJ2-4; D might be TRBD1 (6 bases). The CDR3 loop spans 17 amino acids. From germline, CDR1 is SNHLY and CDR2 FYNNEI. Trimming left V 1 base short and J 0 bases short, with 13 bases between. The CDR3 loop is CASSEEARGLAKNIQYF. The CDR3 DNA reads as TGTGCCAGCAGTGAAGAGGCCAGGGGATTAGCCAAAAACATTCAGTACTTC.

V gene TRBV5-6 combines with J gene TRBJ2-1; 8 bases are shared with TRBD2. The V segment lost 2 bases and the J segment 4 bases; nucleotides outside the gene matches: 8. Germline loops: CDR1 SGHDT, CDR2 YYEEEE. This CDR3 has 16 amino acids. CDR3 sequence (DNA): TGTGCCAGCAGCTTATTTGGCGCGGGGGGATACAATGAGCAGTTCTTC. It translates to CASSLFGAGGYNEQFF. The variable domain in full, completed from reference TRBV5-6 and TRBJ2-1, reads DAGVTQSPTHLIKTRGQQVTLRCSPKSGHDTVSWYQQALGQGPQFIFQYYEEEERQRGNFPDRFSGHQFPNYSSELNVNALLLGDSALYLCASSLFGAGGYNEQFFGPGTRLTVL.

The genes are TRBV10-3 and TRBJ2-6; D perhaps matches TRBD2 (5 bases). The CDR3 spans 16 residues. Germline V CDR1 and CDR2: ENHRY, SYGVKD. Trimming took 0 bases from V and 2 from J, leaving 8 bases between them. For the CDR3, the DNA is TGTGCCATCAGTGAGTCGAAGGGAGCTGGGGCCAACGTCCTGACTTTC. Amino acids: CAISESKGAGANVLTF.